This T cell receptor beta chain was captured by sequencing in a study of CD8 T cells in ankylosing spondylitis. The CDR3 has 14 residues. J gave up 5 bases and V 5 bases, and 7 bases lay outside the gene matches. CDR1 is MNHEY and CDR2 is SMNVEV in the germline V gene (reference sequence). Broader study findings: What seemed typical of ankylosing spondylitis blood was a TCR beta motif built from several highly homologous variants. There was reportedly significant enrichment of clones that were disease-linked in matched ankylosing spondylitis synovial fluid.

Regarding this clonotype: Antigen: not known.

Quantitative molecular-barcoded 5'-RACE generated the TCR beta libraries. TCRdb reprocessed the 5' RACE reads with MiXCR, giving one entry per CDR3 protein. The table includes roughly 86,000 distinct CDR3 sequences, roughly 8.8% detected once. V and J are TRBV27 and TRBJ2-7; 9 bases are a match to TRBD1. The TCR was taken from a male donor with ankylosing spondylitis or in good health (not recorded which). Source material: blood, either unsorted or a sorted T cell fraction (not recorded which). CDR3 coding DNA: TGTGCCAGCAGTCCGGGGACAGGGCTAAACGAGCAGTACTTC. Its translation is CASSPGTGLNEQYF.